This TCR beta chain was recovered during a study of immune evolution from preneoplasia to lung adenocarcinoma. Study-wide points: From normal lung to invasive adenocarcinoma, top clone frequencies appeared to decrease.

As concerns this clone: Its specificity is not known.

Germline CDR1 and CDR2: MNHEY and SMNVEV (reference sequence). Trimming took 6 bases from V and 7 from J; bases not matched to a gene: 7. There are 14 residues in the CDR3. Clones were read by immunoSEQ multiplex PCR, and TCRdb kept only the in-frame ones, dropping some. The profile covers under 6,000 clones, with 70% to 80% appearing a single time and about 7.6% taken by the ten largest. The J gene is TRBJ1-5, the V gene TRBV27; 9 positions match TRBD1. This TCR was sampled from a person aged 55-85 years with lung adenocarcinoma. The sample consisted of FFPE adjacent normal lung tissue. The CDR3 is CASSLGQGDQPQHF. The CDR3 coding sequence is TGTGCCAGCAGCCTGGGACAGGGAGACCAGCCCCAGCATTTT.